This T cell receptor (beta chain) was captured by sequencing in a study of OX40 agonist ivuxolimab in advanced cancers. The assay was immunoSEQ multiplex PCR, and TCRdb's table has in-frame clones only and misses some. The table has 55,000 to 80,000 clones, around nine tenths seen once; the top ten hold over 0.25%. The CDR3 is 20 amino acids. CDR1 SGHAT and CDR2 FQNNGV come from the germline V gene. V lost 0 bases to trimming and J lost 3 bases; unmatched junction nucleotides: 16. This clone appeared a single time. The specimen was CD4+ or CD8+ T cells sorted from blood, collected in a trial of the OX40 agonist ivuxolimab. The J gene is TRBJ2-3, the V gene TRBV11-2; 9 bases align to TRBD2. The TCR comes from an adult with an advanced solid tumor such as melanoma, head and neck, liver or kidney cancer. The CDR3 protein is CASSLDYLQPPSGRTDTQYF. The CDR3 DNA sequence: TGTGCCAGCAGCTTAGATTATCTACAACCCCCCAGCGGGAGGACAGATACGCAGTATTTT.